The entry that follows covers one TCR beta chain sequence. PCR employed 60 Vbeta and 13 Jbeta primers. TCRdb's copy holds only in-frame clones and misses some; the assay was immunoSEQ multiplex PCR. The sample gives some 110,000 clones, around three quarters of which show up once; 4.8% is in the top ten. This record belongs to a study of cytomegalovirus exposure and HLA in healthy donors. The length of the CDR3 is 11 residues. From germline, CDR1 is MDHEN and CDR2 SYDVKM. Trimming pared 7 bases from V and 4 bases from J, leaving 6 bases between. The V and J genes are TRBV28 and TRBJ2-3; no firm D call. The receptor's source is a man aged 25-45 years in good health and CMV-seropositive. The source material was PBMCs. CDR3 nucleotide sequence: TGTGCCAGCACAGTCGCAGATACGCAGTATTTT. Its protein is CASTVADTQYF.